Detailed here is one T cell receptor beta chain. Its antigen is unidentified. The record originates from a study of OX40 agonist ivuxolimab in advanced cancers. Produced via immunoSEQ multiplex PCR; TCRdb's table is partial and in-frame only. In the table there are about 66,000 clones, about nine tenths of which are singletons. Regarding the study as a whole: CD4+ and CD8+ blood T cells expanded clonally by week 6 at 0.1 to 3.0 mg/kg.

CDR1 is MNHNS and CDR2 is SASEGT in the germline V gene. This CDR3 has 15 residues. Trimming took off 10 bases at V and 10 bases at J, with 23 bases between the two ends. This sequence joins TRBV6-1 and TRBJ1-6, with no clear D. The receptor was derived from an adult with an advanced solid tumor such as melanoma, head and neck, liver or kidney cancer. This material consisted of CD4+ or CD8+ T cells sorted from blood, taken in a trial of the OX40 agonist ivuxolimab. The CDR3 loop reads CATYEMIGVSSPLHF. The CDR3 bases are TGTGCCACCTACGAAATGATTGGGGTTAGCTCACCCCTCCACTTT.